A selection of T cell receptor beta chains follows, all from one sample in a study of blood T cells in healthy people across ages. From the 5' RACE reads, TCRdb called clonotypes with MiXCR, one entry per CDR3 protein. Of under 2,000,000 distinct CDR3 sequences listed, around 48% were seen once; the top ten hold 2.1%. Source material: blood. All receptors come from a middle-aged woman in good health. CDR3s include the opening cysteine and the closing phenylalanine or tryptophan. The order of the fields is J gene, V gene, clone size, CDR3 protein. Not every row has a clone size; where given, it reads once, few, many or a size class.

>TRBJ2-3|TRBV7-2|-
CASSLEWTVNTDTQYF
>TRBJ2-5|TRBV7-9|-
CASSLALQGNLQETQYF
>TRBJ2-5|TRBV12-3/TRBV12-4|few
CASSFISGVGTQYF
>TRBJ1-5|TRBV28|-
CASNLLRDRGPYSNQPQHF
>TRBJ2-3|TRBV7-2|-
CASSYQPGLGTDTQYF
>TRBJ1-1|TRBV29-1|few
CSVDTGNTEAFF
>TRBJ1-1|TRBV6-6|-
CASSYVGEGTEAFF
>TRBJ1-4|TRBV12-3/TRBV12-4|few
CASSIRSGTANEKLFF
>TRBJ2-3|TRBV5-1|-
CASSPGRAGQRTDTQYF
>TRBJ1-2|TRBV7-2|few
CASSFSGTGGGYTF
>TRBJ2-6|TRBV2|-
CASNVLQGSGANVLTF
>TRBJ2-3|TRBV3-1|-
CASSQSDGRDTQYF
>TRBJ2-1|TRBV4-3|-
CASSPNSYRVGEQFF
>TRBJ1-5|TRBV10-3|few
CAISERTGPNQPQHF
>TRBJ2-1|TRBV6-5|-
CASRGPGHPNNEQFF
>TRBJ2-5|TRBV28|once
CASSERTSGGQGETQYF
>TRBJ2-1|TRBV4-1|few
CASSQDSSSLSYNEQFF
>TRBJ2-1|TRBV20-1|-
CSAQTSGTYNKQFF
>TRBJ2-1|TRBV2|-
CASSELAGGTGEQFF
>TRBJ1-5|TRBV20-1|-
CSAASGQPQHF
>TRBJ1-6|TRBV4-1|-
CASSRVNEGPRVDSPLHF
>TRBJ2-3|TRBV11-2|-
CASSLVSQAGDTQYF
>TRBJ2-3|TRBV24-1|once
CATSDPSGAPTDTQYF
>TRBJ2-5|TRBV6-5|-
CASSYPGLAGVQETQYF
>TRBJ1-1|TRBV29-1|-
CSATGRDTEAFF
>TRBJ1-1|TRBV20-1|-
CSARLGTNTEAFF
>TRBJ2-5|TRBV28|few
CASNPGGGQETQYF